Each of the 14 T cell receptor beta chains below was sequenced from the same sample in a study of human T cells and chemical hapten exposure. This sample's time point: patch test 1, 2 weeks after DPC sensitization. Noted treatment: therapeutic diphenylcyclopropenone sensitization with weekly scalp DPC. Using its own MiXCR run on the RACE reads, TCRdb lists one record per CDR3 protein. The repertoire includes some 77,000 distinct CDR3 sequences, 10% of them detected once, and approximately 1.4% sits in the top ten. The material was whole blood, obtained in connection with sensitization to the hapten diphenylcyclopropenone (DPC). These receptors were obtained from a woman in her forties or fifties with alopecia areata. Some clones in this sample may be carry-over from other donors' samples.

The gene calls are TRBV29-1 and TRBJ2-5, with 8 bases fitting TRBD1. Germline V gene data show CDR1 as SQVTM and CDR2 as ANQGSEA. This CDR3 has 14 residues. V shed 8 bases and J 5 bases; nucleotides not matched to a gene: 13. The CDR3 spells CSCPSAGGFETQYF. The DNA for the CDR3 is TGCAGCTGCCCGTCGGCAGGGGGCTTTGAGACCCAGTACTTC.

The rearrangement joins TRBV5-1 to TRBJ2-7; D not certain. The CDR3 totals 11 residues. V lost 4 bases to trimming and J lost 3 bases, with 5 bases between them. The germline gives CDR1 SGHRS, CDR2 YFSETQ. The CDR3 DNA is TGCGCCAGCAGCCAATTCTACGAGCAGTACTTC. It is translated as CASSQFYEQYF. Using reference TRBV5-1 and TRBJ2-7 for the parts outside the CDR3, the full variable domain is KAGVTQTPRYLIKTRGQQVTLSCSPISGHRSVSWYQQTPGQGLQFLFEYFSETQRNKGNFPGRFSGRQFSNSRSEMNVSTLELGDSALYLCASSQFYEQYFGPGTRLTVT.

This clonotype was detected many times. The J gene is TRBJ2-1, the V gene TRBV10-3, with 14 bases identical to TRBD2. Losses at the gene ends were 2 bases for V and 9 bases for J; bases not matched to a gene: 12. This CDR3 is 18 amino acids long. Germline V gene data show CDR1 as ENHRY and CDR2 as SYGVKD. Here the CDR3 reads CAISEGLAGGPGRGEQFF. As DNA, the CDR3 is TGTGCCATCAGTGAGGGACTAGCGGGAGGACCCGGGCGCGGTGAGCAGTTCTTC.

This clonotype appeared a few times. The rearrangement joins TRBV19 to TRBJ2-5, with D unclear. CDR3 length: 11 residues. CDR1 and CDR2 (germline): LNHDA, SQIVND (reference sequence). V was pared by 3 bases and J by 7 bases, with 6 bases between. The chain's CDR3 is CASSIFGTQYF. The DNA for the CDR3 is TGTGCCAGTAGTATCTTCGGGACCCAGTACTTC.

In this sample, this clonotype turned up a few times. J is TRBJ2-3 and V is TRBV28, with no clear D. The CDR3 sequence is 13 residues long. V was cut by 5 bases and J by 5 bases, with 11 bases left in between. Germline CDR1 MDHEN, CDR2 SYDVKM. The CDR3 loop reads CASSPPHGDTQYF. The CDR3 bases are TGTGCCAGCAGTCCTCCCCACGGAGATACGCAGTATTTT.

Here the CDR3 DNA reads TGTGCCAGCAGCGGGGGGACAGTCTCCTACGAGCAGTACTTC. It specifies CASSGGTVSYEQYF. This chain connects TRBV7-9 to TRBJ2-7; D is perhaps TRBD1 (7 bases). This CDR3 contains 14 residues. V was cut by 5 bases and J by 0 bases, with 11 bases left in between. The germline CDR1 and CDR2 sequences are SEHNR and FQNEAQ (reference sequence).

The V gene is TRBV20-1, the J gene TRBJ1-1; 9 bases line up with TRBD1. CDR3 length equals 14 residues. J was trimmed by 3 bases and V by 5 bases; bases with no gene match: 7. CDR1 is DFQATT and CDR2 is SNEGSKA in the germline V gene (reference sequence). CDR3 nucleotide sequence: TGCAGTGCTCCGGGACAGGGCGCGGACACTGAAGCTTTCTTT. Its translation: CSAPGQGADTEAFF.

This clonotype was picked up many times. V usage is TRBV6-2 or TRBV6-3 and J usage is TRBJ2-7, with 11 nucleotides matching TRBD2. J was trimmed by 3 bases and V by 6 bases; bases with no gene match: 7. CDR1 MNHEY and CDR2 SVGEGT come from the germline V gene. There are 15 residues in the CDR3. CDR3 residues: CASRSLGTSGYEQYF. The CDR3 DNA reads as TGTGCCAGCAGATCCCTCGGGACTAGCGGCTACGAGCAGTACTTC.

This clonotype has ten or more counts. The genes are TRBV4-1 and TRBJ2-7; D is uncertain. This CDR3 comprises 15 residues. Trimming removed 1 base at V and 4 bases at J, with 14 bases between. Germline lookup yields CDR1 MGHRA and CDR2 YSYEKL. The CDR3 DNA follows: TGCGCCAGCAGCCAAGGCCGTGGTAGCAATTACGAGCAGTACTTC. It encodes CASSQGRGSNYEQYF.

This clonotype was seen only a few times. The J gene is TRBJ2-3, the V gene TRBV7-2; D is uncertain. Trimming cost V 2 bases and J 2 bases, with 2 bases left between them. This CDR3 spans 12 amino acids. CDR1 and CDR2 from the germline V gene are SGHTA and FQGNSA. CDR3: CASSLFTDTQYF. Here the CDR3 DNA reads TGTGCCAGCAGCTTATTCACAGATACGCAGTATTTT.

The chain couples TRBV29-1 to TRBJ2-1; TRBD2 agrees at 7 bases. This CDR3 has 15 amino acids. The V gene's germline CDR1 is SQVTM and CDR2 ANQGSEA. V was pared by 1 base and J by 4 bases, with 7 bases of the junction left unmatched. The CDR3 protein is CSVEGVLAEYNEQFF. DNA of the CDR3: TGCAGCGTTGAAGGAGTGCTAGCGGAGTACAATGAGCAGTTCTTC.

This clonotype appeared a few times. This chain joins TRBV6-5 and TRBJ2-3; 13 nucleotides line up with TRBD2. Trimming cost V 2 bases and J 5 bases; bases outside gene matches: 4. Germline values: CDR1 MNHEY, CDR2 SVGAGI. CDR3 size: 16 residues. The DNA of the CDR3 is TGTGCCAGCAGTTACCGAAGACTAGCGGGGGGAGATACGCAGTATTTT. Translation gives CASSYRRLAGGDTQYF.

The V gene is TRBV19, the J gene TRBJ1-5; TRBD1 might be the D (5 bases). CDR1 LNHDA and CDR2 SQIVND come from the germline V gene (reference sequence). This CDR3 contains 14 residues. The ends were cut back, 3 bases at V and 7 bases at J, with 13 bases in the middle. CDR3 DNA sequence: TGTGCCAGTAGTATCCAGGGATCGGGGCAGCCCCAGCATTTT. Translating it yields CASSIQGSGQPQHF. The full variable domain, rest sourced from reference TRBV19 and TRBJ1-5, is DGGITQSPKYLFRKEGQNVTLSCEQNLNHDAMYWYRQDPGQGLRLIYYSQIVNDFQKGDIAEGYSVSREKKESFPLTVTSAQKNPTAFYLCASSIQGSGQPQHFGDGTRLSIL.

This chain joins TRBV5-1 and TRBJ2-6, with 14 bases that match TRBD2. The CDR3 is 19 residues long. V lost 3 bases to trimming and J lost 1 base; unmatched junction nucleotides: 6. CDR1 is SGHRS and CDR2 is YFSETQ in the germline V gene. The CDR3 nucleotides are TGCGCCAGCAGCTCCGGGACTAGCGGGAGAATTTCTGGGGCCAACGTCCTGACTTTC. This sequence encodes CASSSGTSGRISGANVLTF.